This T cell receptor (beta chain) emerged from a study of blood T cell repertoires in COVID-19. The overall study: PBMCs, B-cell-depleted T cells, or T cells provided the cDNA or gDNA that made up the material.

Original handling: Reference gene primer amplification gave estimated nucleated cell counts. Profiled with immunoSEQ multiplex PCR; TCRdb holds only in-frame clones, not every one. V, J and clone size are those of that table, while D and trimming were read from the DNA. The repertoire includes tens of thousands of clones, 55% to 80% of them detected once, and roughly 4.9% sits in the top ten. One Seattle source followed patients from active infection through their disease course. The V gene's germline CDR1 is DFQATT and CDR2 SNEGSKA (reference sequence). V dropped 3 bases and J dropped 0 bases, with 8 bases sitting between them. The CDR3 is 13 amino acids.

This rearrangement joins TRBV20-1 to TRBJ1-2, with D uncertain. The receptor was isolated from an older woman with COVID-19, enrolled during active disease. The sequencing sample was made of peripheral blood. CDR3 in amino acids: CSASSKTNYGYTF. In nucleotides, the CDR3 is TGCAGTGCTAGTTCTAAGACTAACTATGGCTACACCTTC.